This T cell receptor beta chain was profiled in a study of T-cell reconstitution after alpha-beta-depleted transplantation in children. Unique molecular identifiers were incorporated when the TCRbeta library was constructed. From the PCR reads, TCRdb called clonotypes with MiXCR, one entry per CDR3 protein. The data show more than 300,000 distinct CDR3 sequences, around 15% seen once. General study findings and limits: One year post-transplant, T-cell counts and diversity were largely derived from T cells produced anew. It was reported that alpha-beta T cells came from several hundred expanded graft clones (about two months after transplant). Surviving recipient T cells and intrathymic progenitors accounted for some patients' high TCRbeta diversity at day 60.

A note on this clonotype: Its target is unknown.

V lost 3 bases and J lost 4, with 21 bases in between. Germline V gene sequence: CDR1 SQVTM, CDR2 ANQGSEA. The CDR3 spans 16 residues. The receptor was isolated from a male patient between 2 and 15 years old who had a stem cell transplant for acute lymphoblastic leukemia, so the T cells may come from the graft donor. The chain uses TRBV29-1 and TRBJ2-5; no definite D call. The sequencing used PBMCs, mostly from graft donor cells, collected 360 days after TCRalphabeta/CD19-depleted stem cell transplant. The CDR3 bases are TGCAGCGTTGATACCTTGACGCCCCTACGCCCAGAGACCCAGTACTTC. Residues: CSVDTLTPLRPETQYF. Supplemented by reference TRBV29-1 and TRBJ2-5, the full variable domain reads SAVISQKPSRDICQRGTSLTIQCQVDSQVTMMFWYRQQPGQSLTLIATANQGSEATYESGFVIDKFPISRPNLTFSTLTVSNMSPEDSSIYLCSVDTLTPLRPETQYFGPGTRLLVL.